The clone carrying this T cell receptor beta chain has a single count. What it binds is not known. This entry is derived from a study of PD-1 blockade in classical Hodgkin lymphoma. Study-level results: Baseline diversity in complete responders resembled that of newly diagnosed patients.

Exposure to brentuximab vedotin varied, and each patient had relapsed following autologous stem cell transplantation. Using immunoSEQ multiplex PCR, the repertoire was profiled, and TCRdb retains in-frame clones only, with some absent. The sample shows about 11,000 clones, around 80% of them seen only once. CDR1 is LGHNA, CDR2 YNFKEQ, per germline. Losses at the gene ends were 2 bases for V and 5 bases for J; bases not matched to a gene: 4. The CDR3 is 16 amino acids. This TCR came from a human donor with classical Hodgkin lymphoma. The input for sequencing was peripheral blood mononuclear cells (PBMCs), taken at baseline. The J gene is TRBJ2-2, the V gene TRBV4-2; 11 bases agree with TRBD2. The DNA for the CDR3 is TGTGCCAGCAGCCAACTAGCGGGGGGATCAACCGGGGAGCTGTTTTTT. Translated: CASSQLAGGSTGELFF.